This T cell receptor (beta chain) was recovered during a study of cytomegalovirus exposure and HLA in healthy donors. Vbeta (60) and Jbeta (13) primers were used in the PCR. Libraries were prepared by immunoSEQ multiplex PCR; TCRdb keeps only in-frame clonotypes and omits some of them. The sample includes around 150,000 clones, around 81% of them seen just once. Study-wide points: Cytomegalovirus status was reportedly diagnosed by the classifier with high specificity and sensitivity. Links to common viral pathogens appeared, in a later analysis, for several of the most significant clusters. Specificity of a few CMV-associated chains for CMV antigens was verified in vitro. There were some V segments, including TRBV6-2 and TRBV6-3, excluded as indistinguishable.

J lost 14 bases, V lost 6 bases, and 5 bases had no gene match. Germline lookup yields CDR1 SQVTM and CDR2 ANQGSEA. The CDR3 sequence is 10 residues long. On this clone itself: Its antigen is unidentified.

The rearrangement uses TRBV29-1 and TRBJ2-3; 10 bases fit TRBD1. This clonotype was sampled from a man aged 40-50 years in good health and CMV-seropositive. Sequenced input: PBMCs. The DNA of the CDR3 is TGCAGCGTAGACGGGACAGGGGTGTATTTT. Translation gives CSVDGTGVYF.